This T cell receptor (beta chain) was documented in a study of OX40 agonist ivuxolimab in advanced cancers. Profiled with immunoSEQ multiplex PCR; TCRdb holds only in-frame clones, not every one. The sample includes approximately 73,000 clones, 70% to 90% seen only once; the top ten take approximately 3%. V shed 4 bases and J shed 6 bases, with 17 bases lying between them. The CDR3 spans 14 residues. Germline V gene sequence: CDR1 SGHKS, CDR2 YYEKEE (reference sequence). Sequenced here: CD4+ or CD8+ T cells sorted from blood, sampled in a trial of the OX40 agonist ivuxolimab. The clonotype originates from an adult with an advanced solid tumor such as melanoma, head and neck, liver or kidney cancer. V usage is TRBV5-5 and J usage is TRBJ2-7, with D possibly called TRBD1 or TRBD2 (7 bases each). The CDR3 sequence: CASSPLTGRGEQYF. The CDR3 region has the DNA TGTGCCAGCAGCCCGTTGACAGGGAGGGGCGAGCAGTACTTC.